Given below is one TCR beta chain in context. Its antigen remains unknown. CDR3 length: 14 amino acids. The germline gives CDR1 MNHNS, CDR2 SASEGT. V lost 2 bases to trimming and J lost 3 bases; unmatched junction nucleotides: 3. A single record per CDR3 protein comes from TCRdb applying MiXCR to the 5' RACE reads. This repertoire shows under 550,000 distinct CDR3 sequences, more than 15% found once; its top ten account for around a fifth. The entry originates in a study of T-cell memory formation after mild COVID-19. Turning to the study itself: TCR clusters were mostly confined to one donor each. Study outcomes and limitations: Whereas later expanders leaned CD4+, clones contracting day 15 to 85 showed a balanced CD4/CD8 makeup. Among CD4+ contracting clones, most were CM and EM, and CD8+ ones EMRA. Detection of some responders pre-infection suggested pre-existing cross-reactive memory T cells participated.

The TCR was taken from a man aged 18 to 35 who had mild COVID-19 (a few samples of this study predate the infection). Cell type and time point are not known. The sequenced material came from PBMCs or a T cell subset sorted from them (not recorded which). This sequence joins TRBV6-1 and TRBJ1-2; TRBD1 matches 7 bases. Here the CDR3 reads CASSERQGDYGYTF. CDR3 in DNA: TGTGCCAGCAGTGAACGACAGGGAGACTATGGCTACACCTTC.